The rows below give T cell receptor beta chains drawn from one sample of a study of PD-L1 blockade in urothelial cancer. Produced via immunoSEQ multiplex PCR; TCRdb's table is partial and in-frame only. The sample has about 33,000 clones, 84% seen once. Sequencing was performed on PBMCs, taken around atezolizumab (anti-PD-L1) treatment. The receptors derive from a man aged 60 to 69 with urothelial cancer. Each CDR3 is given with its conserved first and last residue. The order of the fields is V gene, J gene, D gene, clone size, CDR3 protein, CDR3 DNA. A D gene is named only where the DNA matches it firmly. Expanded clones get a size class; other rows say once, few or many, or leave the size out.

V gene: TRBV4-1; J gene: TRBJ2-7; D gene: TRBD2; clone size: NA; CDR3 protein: CASSQLAGLAGTNEQYF; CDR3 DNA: TGCGCCAGCAGCCAGCTAGCCGGACTAGCGGGAACCAACGAGCAGTACTTC
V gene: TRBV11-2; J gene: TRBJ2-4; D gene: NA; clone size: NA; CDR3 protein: CASSHEQGRNIQYF; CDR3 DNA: TGTGCCAGCAGCCACGAACAGGGCCGGAACATTCAGTACTTC
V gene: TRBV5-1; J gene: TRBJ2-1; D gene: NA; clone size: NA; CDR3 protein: CASTSGLPPNNEQFF; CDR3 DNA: TGCGCCAGCACCTCTGGACTACCGCCCAATAATGAGCAGTTCTTC
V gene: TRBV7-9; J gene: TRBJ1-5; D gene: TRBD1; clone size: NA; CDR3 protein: CASSSNGQDQHF; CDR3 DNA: TGTGCCAGCAGCTCAAACGGACAGGACCAGCATTTT
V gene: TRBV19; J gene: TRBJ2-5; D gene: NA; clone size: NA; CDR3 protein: CASSPWEQGEETQYF; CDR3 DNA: TGTGCCAGTAGTCCCTGGGAACAGGGAGAAGAGACCCAGTACTTC
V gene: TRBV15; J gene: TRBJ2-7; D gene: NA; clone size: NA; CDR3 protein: CATSRDGPSYEQYF; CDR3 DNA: TGTGCCACCAGCAGAGACGGTCCCTCCTACGAGCAGTACTTC
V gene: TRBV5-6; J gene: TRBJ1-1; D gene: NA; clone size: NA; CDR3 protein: CASSFGTGAGSFF; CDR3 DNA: NA
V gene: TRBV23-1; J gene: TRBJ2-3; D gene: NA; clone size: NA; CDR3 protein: CASSQSQGMAAFF; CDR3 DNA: TGCGCCAGCAGTCAATCTCAGGGTATGGCGGCCTTTTTT
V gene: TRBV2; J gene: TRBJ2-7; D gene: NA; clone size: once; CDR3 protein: CASSEIGRDISYEQYF; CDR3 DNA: TGTGCCAGCAGTGAAATAGGGAGGGACATCTCCTACGAGCAGTACTTC
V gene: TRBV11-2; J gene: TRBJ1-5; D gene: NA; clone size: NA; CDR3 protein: CASSTGRHQPQHF; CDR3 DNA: TGTGCCAGCAGCACAGGGAGACATCAGCCCCAGCATTTT
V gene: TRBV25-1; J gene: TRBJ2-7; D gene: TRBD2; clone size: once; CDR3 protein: CASSELGGGSYEQYF; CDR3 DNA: TGTGCCAGCAGTGAATTGGGGGGAGGGTCCTACGAGCAGTACTTC
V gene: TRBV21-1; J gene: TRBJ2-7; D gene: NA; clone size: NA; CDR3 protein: CASSKEDSGTYEQYF; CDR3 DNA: TGTGCCAGCAGCAAAGAGGATAGCGGAACCTACGAGCAGTACTTC
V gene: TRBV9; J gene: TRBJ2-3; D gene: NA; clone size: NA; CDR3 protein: CASSPLGGMSTDTQYF; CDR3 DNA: TGTGCCAGCAGCCCCTTAGGCGGGATGAGCACAGATACGCAGTATTTT
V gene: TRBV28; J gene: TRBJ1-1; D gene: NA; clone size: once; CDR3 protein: CASSIGARLDTEAFF; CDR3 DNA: TGTGCCAGCAGTATAGGGGCGCGGTTGGACACTGAAGCTTTCTTT
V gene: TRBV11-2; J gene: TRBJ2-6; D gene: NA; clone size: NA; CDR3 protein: CASSAARGANVLTF; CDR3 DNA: TGTGCCAGCAGCGCCGCGAGAGGGGCCAACGTCCTGACTTTC
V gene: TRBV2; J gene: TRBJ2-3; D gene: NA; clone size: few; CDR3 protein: CASSVNSMSTDTQYF; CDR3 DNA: TGTGCCAGCAGTGTGAACTCGATGAGCACAGATACGCAGTATTTT
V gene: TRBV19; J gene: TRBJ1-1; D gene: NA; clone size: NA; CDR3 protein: CASSPPPGLNTEAFF; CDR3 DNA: TGTGCCAGTAGTCCCCCCCCAGGGCTGAACACTGAAGCTTTCTTT
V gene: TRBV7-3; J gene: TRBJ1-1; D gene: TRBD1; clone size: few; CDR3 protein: CASSLDRANTEAFF; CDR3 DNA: TGTGCCAGCAGCTTGGACAGGGCTAACACTGAAGCTTTCTTT
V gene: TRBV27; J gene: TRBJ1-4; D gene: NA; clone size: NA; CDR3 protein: CASRYRGEKLFF; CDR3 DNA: TGTGCCAGCAGGTATAGGGGGGAAAAACTGTTTTTT
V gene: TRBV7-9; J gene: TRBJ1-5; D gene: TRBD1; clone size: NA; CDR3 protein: CASSLGDRGVNQPQHF; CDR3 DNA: TGTGCCAGCAGCTTAGGGGACAGGGGAGTTAATCAGCCCCAGCATTTT
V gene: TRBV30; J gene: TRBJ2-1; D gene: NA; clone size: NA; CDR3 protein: CAWSEGFEQFF; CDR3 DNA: TGTGCCTGGAGTGAGGGGTTTGAGCAGTTCTTC
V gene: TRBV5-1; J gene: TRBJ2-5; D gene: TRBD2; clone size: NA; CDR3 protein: CASSFSSGSQETQYF; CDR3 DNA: TGCGCCAGCAGCTTCTCTAGCGGGTCACAAGAGACCCAGTACTTC
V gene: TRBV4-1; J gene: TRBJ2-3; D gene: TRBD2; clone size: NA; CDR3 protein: CASSLLLARDTDTQYF; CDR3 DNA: TGCGCCAGCAGCCTTTTACTAGCGCGGGATACAGATACGCAGTATTTT
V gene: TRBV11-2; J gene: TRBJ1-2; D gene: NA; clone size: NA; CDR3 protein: CASSFRDGYTF; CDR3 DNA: TGTGCCAGCAGCTTCAGGGATGGCTACACCTTC
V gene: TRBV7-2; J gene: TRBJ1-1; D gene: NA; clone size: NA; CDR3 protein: CASSFGTGAEAFF; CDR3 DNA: TGTGCCAGCAGCTTTGGAACGGGGGCTGAAGCTTTCTTT
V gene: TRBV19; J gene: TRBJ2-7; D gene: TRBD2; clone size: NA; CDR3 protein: CASSFGTSRALSSYEQYF; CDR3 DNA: TGTGCCAGTAGTTTCGGGACTAGCAGAGCCTTGAGCTCCTACGAGCAGTACTTC
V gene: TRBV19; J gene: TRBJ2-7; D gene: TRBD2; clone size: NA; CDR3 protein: CASSISGTSYEQYF; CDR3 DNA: TGTGCCAGTAGTATAAGCGGGACCTCCTACGAGCAGTACTTC
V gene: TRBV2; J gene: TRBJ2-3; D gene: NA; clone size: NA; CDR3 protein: CASSERTSTDTQYF; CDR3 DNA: TGTGCCAGCAGTGAGCGGACTAGCACAGATACGCAGTATTTT
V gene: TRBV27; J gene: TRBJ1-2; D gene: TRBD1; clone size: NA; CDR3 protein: CASRELGTEIYGYTF; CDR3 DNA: TGTGCCAGCAGGGAGCTCGGGACAGAAATCTATGGCTACACCTTC
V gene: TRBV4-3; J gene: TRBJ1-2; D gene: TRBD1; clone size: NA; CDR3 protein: CASSPGGQGKGYTF; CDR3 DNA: TGCGCCAGCAGCCCGGGGGGACAGGGGAAAGGCTACACCTTC
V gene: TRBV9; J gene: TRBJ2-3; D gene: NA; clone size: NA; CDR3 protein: CASSVVLGADTQYF; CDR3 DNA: TGTGCCAGCAGCGTCGTATTAGGGGCAGATACGCAGTATTTT
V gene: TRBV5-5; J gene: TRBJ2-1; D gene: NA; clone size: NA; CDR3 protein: CASSSGLSNEQFF; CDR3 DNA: TGTGCCAGCAGCTCGGGACTTTCGAATGAGCAGTTCTTC
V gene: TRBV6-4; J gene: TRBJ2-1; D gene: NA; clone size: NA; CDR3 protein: CASKGGRNFSYNEQFF; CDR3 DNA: TGTGCCAGCAAGGGCGGGCGTAACTTCTCCTACAATGAGCAGTTCTTC
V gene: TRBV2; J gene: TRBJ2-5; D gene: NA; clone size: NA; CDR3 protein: CASIGLRGETQYF; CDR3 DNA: TGTGCCAGCATCGGACTCCGGGGAGAGACCCAGTACTTC
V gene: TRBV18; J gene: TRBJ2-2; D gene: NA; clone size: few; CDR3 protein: CASSRTGSGELFF; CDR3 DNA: TGTGCCAGCTCACGCACGGGGTCCGGGGAGCTGTTTTTT
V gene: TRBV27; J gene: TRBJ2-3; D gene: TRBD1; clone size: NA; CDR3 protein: CASNLLQGAGTDTQYF; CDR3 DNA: TGTGCCAGCAACCTCTTACAGGGGGCAGGGACAGATACGCAGTATTTT
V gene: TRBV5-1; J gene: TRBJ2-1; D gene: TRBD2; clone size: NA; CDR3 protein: CASSYTSGMVNEQFF; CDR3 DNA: TGCGCCAGCAGCTACACTAGCGGGATGGTTAATGAGCAGTTCTTC
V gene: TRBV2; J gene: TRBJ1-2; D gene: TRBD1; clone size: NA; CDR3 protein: CASSRTGANYGYTF; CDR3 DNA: TGTGCCAGCAGTCGGACAGGTGCTAACTATGGCTACACCTTC
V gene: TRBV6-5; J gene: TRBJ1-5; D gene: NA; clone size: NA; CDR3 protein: CASSARKWSNQPQHF; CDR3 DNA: TGTGCCAGCAGCGCCAGAAAGTGGAGCAATCAGCCCCAGCATTTT
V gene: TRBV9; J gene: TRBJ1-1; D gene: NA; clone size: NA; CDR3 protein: CASSVAPGNTEAFF; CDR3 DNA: TGTGCCAGCAGCGTAGCCCCGGGGAACACTGAAGCTTTCTTT
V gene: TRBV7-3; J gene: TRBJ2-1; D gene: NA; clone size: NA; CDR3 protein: CASSLSGRGVNEQFF; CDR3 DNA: TGTGCCAGCAGCTTATCTGGCAGGGGGGTCAATGAGCAGTTCTTC
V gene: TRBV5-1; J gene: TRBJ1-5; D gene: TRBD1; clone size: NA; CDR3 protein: CASSPRTGEPQHF; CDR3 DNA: TGCGCCAGCAGCCCACGGACAGGGGAGCCCCAGCATTTT
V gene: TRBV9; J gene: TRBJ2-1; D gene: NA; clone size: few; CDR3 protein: CASSVKTAYNEQFF; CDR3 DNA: TGTGCCAGCAGCGTAAAGACAGCCTACAATGAGCAGTTCTTC
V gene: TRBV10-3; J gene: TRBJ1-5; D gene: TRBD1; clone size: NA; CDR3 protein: CAISEGQGNNQPQHF; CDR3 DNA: TGTGCCATCAGTGAGGGACAGGGGAACAATCAGCCCCAGCATTTT
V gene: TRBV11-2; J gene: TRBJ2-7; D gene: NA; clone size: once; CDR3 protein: CASSFRSGDSEQYF; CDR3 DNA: TGTGCCAGCAGCTTTAGATCGGGCGACAGCGAGCAGTACTTC
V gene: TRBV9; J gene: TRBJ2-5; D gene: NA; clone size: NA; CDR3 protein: CASSHLGGETQYF; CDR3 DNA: TGTGCCAGCAGCCATTTGGGCGGGGAGACCCAGTACTTC
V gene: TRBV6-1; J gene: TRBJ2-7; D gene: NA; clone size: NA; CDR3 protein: CASSGGMNYLGVF; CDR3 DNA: TGTGCCAGCAGTGGCGGGATGAACTATTTGGGGGTCTTC
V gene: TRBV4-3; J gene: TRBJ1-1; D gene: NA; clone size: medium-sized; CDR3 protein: CASSQDRNTEAFF; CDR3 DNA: TGCGCCAGCAGCCAAGACAGGAACACTGAAGCTTTCTTT
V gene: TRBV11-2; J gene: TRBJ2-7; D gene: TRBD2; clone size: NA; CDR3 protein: CASSLEAGLEGEQYF; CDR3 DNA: TGTGCCAGCAGCTTAGAAGCGGGACTAGAAGGCGAGCAGTACTTC
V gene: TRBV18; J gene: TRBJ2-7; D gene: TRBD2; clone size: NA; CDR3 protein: CASSLRGGGDYEQYF; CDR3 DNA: TGTGCCAGCTCACTCCGGGGCGGGGGTGACTACGAGCAGTACTTC
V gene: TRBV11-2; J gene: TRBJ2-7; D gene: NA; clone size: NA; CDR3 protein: CASTIYPKDSSYEQYF; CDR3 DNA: TGTGCCAGCACGATATATCCGAAAGACAGCTCCTACGAGCAGTACTTC
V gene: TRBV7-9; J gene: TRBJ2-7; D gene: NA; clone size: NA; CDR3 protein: CVIEQGYEQYF; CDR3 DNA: TGTGTCATAGAACAGGGCTACGAGCAGTACTTC
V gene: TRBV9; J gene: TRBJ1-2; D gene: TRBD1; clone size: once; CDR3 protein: CASSRDPGQGPYGYTF; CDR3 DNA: TGTGCCAGCAGTCGCGACCCGGGACAGGGGCCGTATGGCTACACCTTC
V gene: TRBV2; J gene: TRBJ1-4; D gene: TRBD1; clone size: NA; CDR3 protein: CASRGTGEKLFF; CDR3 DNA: TGTGCCAGCCGCGGGACAGGTGAAAAACTGTTTTTT
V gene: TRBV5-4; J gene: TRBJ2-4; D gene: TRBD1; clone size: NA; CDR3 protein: CASSLGQGLAKNIQYF; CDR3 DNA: TGTGCCAGCAGCTTGGGACAGGGGTTAGCCAAAAACATTCAGTACTTC
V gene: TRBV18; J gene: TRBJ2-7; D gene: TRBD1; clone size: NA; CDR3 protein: CASSPYDRGSYEQYF; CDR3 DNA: TGTGCCAGCTCACCATATGACAGGGGTTCCTACGAGCAGTACTTC
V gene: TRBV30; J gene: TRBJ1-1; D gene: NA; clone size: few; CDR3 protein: CAWIGEAAMNTEAFF; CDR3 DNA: TGTGCCTGGATTGGGGAGGCCGCGATGAACACTGAAGCTTTCTTT
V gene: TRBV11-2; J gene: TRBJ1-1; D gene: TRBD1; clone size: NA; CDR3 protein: CASSPGQGGHSEAFF; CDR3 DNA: TGTGCCAGCAGCCCAGGACAGGGGGGCCATTCTGAAGCTTTCTTT
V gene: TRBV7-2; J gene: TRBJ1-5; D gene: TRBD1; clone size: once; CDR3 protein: CASSWDREQPQHF; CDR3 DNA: TGTGCCAGCAGCTGGGACAGGGAACAGCCCCAGCATTTT
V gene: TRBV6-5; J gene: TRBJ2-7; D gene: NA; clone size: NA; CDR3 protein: CASSLSFSYEQYF; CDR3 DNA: TGTGCCAGCAGCCTGTCCTTCTCCTACGAGCAGTACTTC